These T cell receptor beta chains were read from a single sample in a study of shared clonotypes between healthy human individuals. Method: immunoSEQ multiplex PCR; TCRdb's copy keeps in-frame clones and lacks some. The repertoire holds about 600,000 clones, with around 97% as singletons. Sequenced: naive CD4+ T cells sorted from blood. The origin of the receptors is a woman aged 25 to 45 in good health. CDR3s include the opening cysteine and the closing phenylalanine or tryptophan. Each record gives: V gene, J gene, D gene, clone size, CDR3 protein, CDR3 DNA. A D gene is named only where the DNA matches it firmly. Where a row states a size, it is once, few, many or the class of an expanded clone; other rows omit it.

v_call: TRBV10-2; j_call: TRBJ2-1; d_call: -; clone_size: -; cdr3_aa: CASSLLTGYNEQFF; cdr3_nt: TGCGCCAGCAGTCTTTTGACGGGATACAATGAGCAGTTCTTC
v_call: TRBV27; j_call: TRBJ1-2; d_call: TRBD1; clone_size: -; cdr3_aa: CASSFIGQGNYGYTF; cdr3_nt: TGTGCCAGCAGTTTCATAGGACAGGGCAACTATGGCTACACCTTC
v_call: TRBV15; j_call: TRBJ2-1; d_call: -; clone_size: -; cdr3_aa: CATSRDRGAASAFYNEQFF; cdr3_nt: TGTGCCACCAGCAGAGATCGGGGGGCGGCGTCGGCCTTTTACAATGAGCAGTTCTTC
v_call: TRBV19; j_call: TRBJ1-2; d_call: TRBD1; clone_size: -; cdr3_aa: CASRKTGIDYGYTF; cdr3_nt: TGTGCCAGTAGGAAGACAGGGATCGACTATGGCTACACCTTC
v_call: TRBV30; j_call: TRBJ1-2; d_call: -; clone_size: once; cdr3_aa: CAWAPVYGYTF; cdr3_nt: TGTGCCTGGGCGCCGGTTTATGGCTACACCTTC
v_call: TRBV7-9; j_call: TRBJ2-7; d_call: TRBD1; clone_size: -; cdr3_aa: CASSHWDRENEQYF; cdr3_nt: TGTGCCAGCAGCCACTGGGACAGGGAAAACGAGCAGTACTTC
v_call: TRBV19; j_call: TRBJ2-1; d_call: TRBD2; clone_size: once; cdr3_aa: CASSTSGRRNEQFF; cdr3_nt: TGTGCCAGTAGTACTAGCGGGAGACGTAATGAGCAGTTCTTC
v_call: TRBV18; j_call: TRBJ2-3; d_call: TRBD2; clone_size: -; cdr3_aa: CASSPSTSGPTTTDTQYF; cdr3_nt: TGTGCCAGCTCACCATCGACTAGCGGGCCTACAACCACAGATACGCAGTATTTT
v_call: TRBV7-2; j_call: TRBJ1-1; d_call: TRBD1; clone_size: -; cdr3_aa: CASSPRTGALGAFF; cdr3_nt: TGTGCCAGCAGCCCCCGGACAGGGGCCCTAGGCGCTTTCTTT
v_call: TRBV5-1; j_call: TRBJ1-2; d_call: -; clone_size: -; cdr3_aa: CASSNNMGGYTF; cdr3_nt: TGCGCCAGCAGCAACAACATGGGTGGCTACACCTTC
v_call: TRBV4-1; j_call: TRBJ2-7; d_call: TRBD1; clone_size: -; cdr3_aa: CASSRGQGATYEQYF; cdr3_nt: TGCGCCAGCAGCCGCGGACAGGGGGCCACCTACGAGCAGTACTTC
v_call: TRBV5-1; j_call: TRBJ1-1; d_call: -; clone_size: once; cdr3_aa: CASSLRGPGALLNTEAFF; cdr3_nt: TGCGCCAGCAGCCTCCGGGGGCCAGGGGCCCTATTGAACACTGAAGCTTTCTTT
v_call: TRBV28; j_call: TRBJ2-7; d_call: TRBD2; clone_size: -; cdr3_aa: CASSSLAGGGSYEQYF; cdr3_nt: TGTGCCAGCAGCTCATTAGCGGGGGGTGGGTCCTACGAGCAGTACTTC
v_call: TRBV6-5; j_call: TRBJ1-1; d_call: -; clone_size: -; cdr3_aa: CASQNLGLWEGAFF; cdr3_nt: TGTGCCAGCCAAAACCTCGGACTGTGGGAAGGTGCTTTCTTT
v_call: TRBV15; j_call: TRBJ1-5; d_call: TRBD1; clone_size: -; cdr3_aa: CATSRDLVGTAKSNQPQHF; cdr3_nt: TGTGCCACCAGCAGAGATCTAGTCGGGACAGCCAAGAGCAATCAGCCCCAGCATTTT